The table lists the clone carrying this TCR beta chain with many counts. What it binds is not known. The CDR3 loop spans 15 amino acids. V lost 0 bases, J lost 3 bases, and 10 bases lay in between. The germline gives CDR1 MNHEY, CDR2 SVGAGI. The data are from a study of post-analysis software for immune sequencing data. About the research overall: Recorded disease courses covered relapsing-remitting, secondary progressive and progressive-relapsing multiple sclerosis. Some patients had no subtype annotation.

The library was made from cDNA and included unique molecular identifiers. TCRdb re-derived calls from the PCR reads in MiXCR, one entry per CDR3 protein. The table includes more than 500,000 distinct CDR3 sequences, around 31% detected once. Study results and limitations: When patients were compared with controls, about 5 TRBV segments were more frequent, TRBV5-6, TRBV5-1 and TRBV20-1 among them. Controls significantly exceeded multiple sclerosis patients in normalized Chao1 diversity.

The specimen was blood. The chain uses TRBV6-5 and TRBJ2-3; D possibly corresponds to TRBD2 (6 bases). The TCR sequence derives from a girl under 18 with multiple sclerosis. CDR3 region: CASSYSGGGTDTQYF. The CDR3 nucleotides are TGTGCCAGCAGTTACTCTGGTGGGGGGACAGATACGCAGTATTTT.